This T cell receptor beta chain emerged from a study of shared clonotypes between healthy human individuals. The CDR3 is 13 residues long. Caucasian adults residing in Nashville, Tennessee made up all the donors. Sequenced by immunoSEQ multiplex PCR; TCRdb stores in-frame clones only, minus some. The data show around 88,000 clones, 68% seen once. This rearrangement joins TRBV12-1 to TRBJ1-5. TRBV12-1 is marked as a pseudogene. Sample: memory CD8+ T cells sorted from blood. Subset described: CD45RO+ cells pooled with CCR7-negative TemRA cells. The sequence was collected from a young man in good health. The CDR3: CASSFSLRGPQHF. The CDR3 nucleotides read TGTGCCAGCAGTTTTAGCCTCCGGGGGCCCCAGCATTTT.